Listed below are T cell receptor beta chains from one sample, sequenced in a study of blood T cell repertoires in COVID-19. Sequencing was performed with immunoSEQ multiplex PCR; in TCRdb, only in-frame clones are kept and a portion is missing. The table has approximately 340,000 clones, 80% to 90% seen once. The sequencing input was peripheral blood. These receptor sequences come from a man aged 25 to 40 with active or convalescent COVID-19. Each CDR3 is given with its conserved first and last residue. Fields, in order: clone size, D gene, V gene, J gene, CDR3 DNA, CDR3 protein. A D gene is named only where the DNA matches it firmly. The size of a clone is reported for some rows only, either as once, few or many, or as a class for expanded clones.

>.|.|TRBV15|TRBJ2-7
TGTGCCACCAGCAGAGATCCCGGTTACGAGCAGTACTTC
CATSRDPGYEQYF
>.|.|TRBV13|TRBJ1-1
TGTGCCAGCAGCCCCGTTGAAGGGCCGGGGGGCACTGAAGCTTTCTTT
CASSPVEGPGGTEAFF
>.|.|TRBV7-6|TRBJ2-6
TGTGCCAGCAGCGCCTCAGGGGTATTTGGGGCCAACGTCCTGACTTTC
CASSASGVFGANVLTF
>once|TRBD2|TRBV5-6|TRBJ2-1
TGTGCCAGCAGCTTCCGGGACTATCAGTACAATGAGCAGTTCTTC
CASSFRDYQYNEQFF
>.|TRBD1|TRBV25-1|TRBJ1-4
TGTGCCAGCAGTGATCAGACAGGGAATGGTGAAAAACTGTTTTTT
CASSDQTGNGEKLFF
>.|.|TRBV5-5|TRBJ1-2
TGTGCCAGCAGCAGAATCTGGGGAGGGCCTAACTATGGCTACACCTTC
CASSRIWGGPNYGYTF
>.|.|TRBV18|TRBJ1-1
TGTGCCAGCTCACCAGGTGAGATCACTGAAGCTTTCTTT
CASSPGEITEAFF
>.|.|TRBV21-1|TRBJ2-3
TGTGCCAGCACAGTAGCGGGGGCTCTAAGCACAGATACGCAGTATTTT
CASTVAGALSTDTQYF
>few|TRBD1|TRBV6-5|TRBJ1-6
TGTGCCAGCTCCGGACAGGGGAGTAATTCACCCCTCCACTTT
CASSGQGSNSPLHF
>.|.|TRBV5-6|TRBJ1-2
TGTGCCAGCAGCCTCGGGGTCGGCTACACCTTC
CASSLGVGYTF
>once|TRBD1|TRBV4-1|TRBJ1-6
TGCGCCAGCAGCCAAGGAGTCGGGACAGGTTATAATTCACCCCTCCACTTT
CASSQGVGTGYNSPLHF
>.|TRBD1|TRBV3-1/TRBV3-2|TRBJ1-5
TGTGCCAGCAGCCATCGGACAGGAACCAATCAGCCCCAGCATTTT
CASSHRTGTNQPQHF
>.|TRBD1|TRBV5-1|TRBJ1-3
TGCGCCAGCAGCCCAGGGGGACCTGGAAACACCATATATTTT
CASSPGGPGNTIYF
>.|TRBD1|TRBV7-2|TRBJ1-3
TGTGCCAGCAGCTATGGGACAGGATCCTCTGGAAACACCATATATTTT
CASSYGTGSSGNTIYF
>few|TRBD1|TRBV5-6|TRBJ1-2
TGTGCCAGCAGCGTGTCACAGGGGAGGTATGGCTACACCTTC
CASSVSQGRYGYTF